Below are 18 T cell receptor beta chains sequenced from a single sample in a study of prognosis after radiotherapy for stage I lung cancer. With two-round multiplex PCR, TCR beta CDR3 sequences were amplified from genomic DNA. Primers (each specific to one TRBV or TRBJ gene) were used in first-round PCR. TCRdb re-called the multiplex PCR reads with MiXCR, one entry per CDR3 protein. The sample has 20,000 or so distinct CDR3 sequences, roughly a quarter seen once; the top ten hold about 20%. Here the sequenced sample was PBMCs, taken before or after stereotactic body radiation therapy (not recorded which). Receptor source: a donor over 45 with non-small cell lung cancer.

The rearrangement links TRBV27 to TRBJ1-4, with TRBD1 identical over 7 bases. CDR1 is MNHEY and CDR2 is SMNVEV in the germline V gene (reference sequence). The CDR3 is 19 residues long. V lost 9 bases, J lost 0 bases, and 19 bases stayed unmatched. This chain's CDR3 is CARARGAGGQVPTNEKLFF. For the CDR3, the DNA is TGTGCCAGGGCAAGGGGAGCAGGGGGGCAAGTTCCAACTAATGAAAAACTGTTTTTT.

This clonotype appeared many times. CDR3 nucleotide sequence: TGTGCCAGCAGTTTATGGGTGGGAGGGCTTCACAATGAGCAGTTCTTC. Its protein is CASSLWVGGLHNEQFF. The genes are TRBV27 and TRBJ2-1, with 7 bases identical to TRBD2. This CDR3 has 16 amino acids. V lost 1 base, J lost 5 bases, and 8 bases stayed unmatched. Germline V gene data show CDR1 as MNHEY and CDR2 as SMNVEV (reference sequence).

This clonotype was picked up many times. The rearrangement links TRBV3-1 to TRBJ1-4; the match to TRBD1 covers 7 bases. Germline CDR1 and CDR2: LGHDT and YNNKEL (reference sequence). The CDR3 is 17 amino acids. J lost 5 bases, V lost 0 bases, and 9 bases had no gene match. In DNA, the CDR3 is TGTGCCAGCAGCCAAGAGGGACGGGCAGGGGGGAATGAAAAACTGTTTTTT. Translated: CASSQEGRAGGNEKLFF.

This clonotype has ten or more counts. A clone one base away is much larger, so this may be a read error. This chain links TRBV7-9 with TRBJ2-3; 10 nucleotides line up with TRBD1. This CDR3 region has 14 residues. CDR1 is SEHNR, CDR2 FQNEAQ, per germline (reference sequence). The CDR3, as DNA: TGTACCAGCACCGACAGGGGGCCGACAGATACGCAGTATTTT. Amino acids: CTSTDRGPTDTQYF.

The sample holds many counts of this clonotype. The chain carries TRBV6-2 or TRBV6-3 and TRBJ1-5; TRBD1 aligns across 7 bases. Germline loops: CDR1 MNHEY, CDR2 SVGEGT. This CDR3 contains 13 residues. The J segment lost 5 bases and the V segment lost 11 bases, leaving 9 bases of the junction unmatched. The CDR3 reads CAAAQGGYQPQHF. The CDR3 DNA reads as TGTGCCGCTGCGCAGGGGGGGTATCAGCCCCAGCATTTT.

Ten or more counts support this clonotype. The chain employs TRBV20-1 and TRBJ2-3; 7 bases line up with TRBD2. V was pared by 0 bases and J by 1 base, with 4 bases of the junction left unmatched. Per germline, CDR1 DFQATT and CDR2 SNEGSKA (reference sequence). This CDR3 is 15 amino acids long. The CDR3 DNA is TGCAGTGCTAGAGATCGGGGGGAACGCACAGATACGCAGTATTTT. This codes for CSARDRGERTDTQYF.

This clonotype was seen ten or more times. The CDR3 bases are TGTGCCTGGCTTTCCGCCGCAGGGGGCACTGAAGCTTTCTTT. This sequence encodes CAWLSAAGGTEAFF. The gene calls are TRBV30 and TRBJ1-1, with 7 bases lining up with TRBD1. V trimming: 5 bases; J trimming: 4 bases; junction bases outside the gene matches: 10. Germline assignment: CDR1 GTSNPN and CDR2 SVGIG (reference sequence). This CDR3 has 14 residues. The variable domain in full, with the rest retrieved from reference TRBV30 and TRBJ1-1, is SQTIHQWPATLVQPVGSPLSLECTVEGTSNPNLYWYRQAAGRGLQLLFYSVGIGQISSEVPQNLSASRPQDRQFILSSKKLLLSDSGFYLCAWLSAAGGTEAFFGQGTRLTVV.

This clonotype was counted at least ten times. The V gene is TRBV10-3, the J gene TRBJ2-2; 13 bases map to TRBD2. Germline trimming cut 6 bases from V and 7 bases from J; bases unmatched to any gene: 5. This CDR3 has 15 amino acids. Germline V CDR1 and CDR2: ENHRY, SYGVKD. CDR3 in DNA: TGTGCCATCAGAGCCGGGACTAGCGGGAACGGGGAGCTGTTTTTT. Translating it yields CAIRAGTSGNGELFF.

At least ten counts were recorded for this clonotype. This chain links TRBV25-1 with TRBJ2-7; D perhaps matches TRBD2 (5 bases). The CDR3 extends over 15 amino acids. Trimming left V 5 bases short and J 0 bases short, with 14 bases between. Looked up from germline, CDR1 is MGHDK and CDR2 is SYGVNS. CDR3 sequence reads: CASSPSNRGSYEQYF. The DNA for the CDR3 is TGTGCCAGCAGTCCCTCGAACCGGGGCTCCTACGAGCAGTACTTC.

This clonotype was picked up many times. The J gene is TRBJ2-7, the V gene TRBV19; maybe TRBD1 (6 bases). Germline V lookup: CDR1 LNHDA, CDR2 SQIVND (reference sequence). V was shortened by 5 bases and J by 5 bases, with 13 bases between the two germline ends. This CDR3 has 13 amino acids. As DNA, the CDR3 is TGTGCCAGTAGTGTAGGACAGACCCACGAGCAGTACTTC. Translating it yields CASSVGQTHEQYF.

On this clonotype itself: With only one base between it and a far larger clone, this is likely a read error. The rearrangement joins TRBV6-5 to TRBJ2-7; D unresolved. Trimming cost V 3 bases and J 4 bases, with 4 bases left between them. This CDR3 spans 11 amino acids. Germline CDR1 reads MNHEY; CDR2 reads SVGAGI. The CDR3 DNA reads TGTGCCAGCAGTTATGCGTACGAGCAGTACTTC. It encodes CASSYAYEQYF.

This clonotype showed up just a few times. A much larger clone lies one base from this, so it may be a read error. The CDR3 does not end in the conserved phenylalanine or tryptophan, so this is likely a read error. The V gene is TRBV4-1, the J gene TRBJ1-1; TRBD1 agrees at 9 bases. Germline CDR1 and CDR2: MGHRA and YSYEKL. The V segment lost 6 bases and the J segment 8 bases; nucleotides outside the gene matches: 7. This CDR3 region has 13 residues. For the CDR3, the DNA is TGCGCCAGCAGAACCGGGACAGGGAACGAAGCTTTCCTT. Its translation is CASRTGTGNEAFL.

This clonotype was counted ten times or more. A much more abundant neighbour one base away suggests this may be a read error. The rearrangement joins TRBV2 to TRBJ2-3, with TRBD2 as a possible D gene (6 bases). V was cut by 6 bases and J by 0 bases, with 10 bases left in between. Germline V gives CDR1 SNHLY, CDR2 FYNNEI. The CDR3 has 14 amino acids. The CDR3 DNA reads as TGTGCCAGCAGCCAGGAGGGCAGCACAGATACGCAGTATTTT. Encoded protein: CASSQEGSTDTQYF.

This clonotype was found many times. This chain connects TRBV5-4 to TRBJ2-5, with TRBD2 matching over 7 bases. J gave up 5 bases and V 5 bases, and 6 bases lay outside the gene matches. The CDR3 loop spans 13 amino acids. Germline CDR1 SGHNT, CDR2 YYREEE (reference sequence). CDR3 protein: CASRAGDGETQYF. CDR3 DNA sequence: TGTGCCAGCAGGGCGGGGGACGGGGAGACCCAGTACTTC.

In this sample, this clonotype turned up many times. The gene calls are TRBV3-1 and TRBJ1-4; the D gene is possibly TRBD1 (5 bases). The germline V gene encodes CDR1 LGHDT and CDR2 YNNKEL (reference sequence). The CDR3 consists of 14 residues. Trimming shortened V by 6 bases and J by 14 bases, and 22 bases separated the two germline ends. As DNA, the CDR3 is TGTGCCAGCAGTCCGGACTCGGGGGGTATGAATCTGTTTTTT. This sequence encodes CASSPDSGGMNLFF.

This clonotype has a count of ten or more. At one boundary the junction diverges from the germline segment, which might be a read error. The chain couples TRBV3-1 to TRBJ2-1; D is uncertain. Germline V gene lookup returns CDR1 LGHDT and CDR2 YNNKEL (reference sequence). The CDR3 is 14 amino acids. The chain's CDR3 is CASSQVVLGDEQFF. CDR3 nucleotide sequence: TGTGCCAGCAGTCAAGTAGTATTGGGCGATGAGCAGTTCTTC.

This clonotype was seen many times. For the CDR3, the DNA is TGTGCCAGCAGCTTTTACGGAGGCGGGAACACTGAAGCTTTCTTT. This codes for CASSFYGGGNTEAFF. The V gene is TRBV7-9, the J gene TRBJ1-1; D uncertain. This CDR3 comprises 15 residues. Trimming shortened V by 3 bases and J by 1 base, and 12 bases separated the two germline ends. The germline CDR1 and CDR2 sequences are SEHNR and FQNEAQ (reference sequence).

This clonotype qualifies as medium-sized. The chain carries TRBV20-1 and TRBJ1-1; D may be TRBD1 (5 bases). The V end lost 5 bases, the J end lost 10 bases, and 11 bases lay between the germline ends. The CDR3 covers 10 residues. Germline CDR1 DFQATT, CDR2 SNEGSKA (reference sequence). In DNA, the CDR3 is TGCAGTGCTCAAACAGGCCCAGCTTTCTTT. This translates into CSAQTGPAFF.